This T cell receptor beta chain was captured in a study of PD-L1 blockade in urothelial cancer. Across the study: About 90% of the roughly 30 patients were men with bladder-origin urothelial cancer. Enrolled patients had been treated previously with 0 to 3 chemotherapy regimens. Study outcomes and limitations: Durable-benefit patients had greater expansion of tumor-associated blood clones at 3 weeks.

Produced via immunoSEQ multiplex PCR; TCRdb's table is partial and in-frame only. This table holds around 45,000 clones, over 75% found once. J gave up 0 bases and V 5 bases, and 6 bases lay outside the gene matches. There are 16 residues in the CDR3. Germline values: CDR1 KGHSH, CDR2 LQKENI. Time point defined: pretreatment peripheral blood. Comment on this clone: Its target is unknown.

The receptor's source is a man between 60 and 75 years old with urothelial cancer. V is TRBV18 and J is TRBJ1-4; TRBD1 matches at 7 bases. This material consisted of PBMCs, taken around atezolizumab (anti-PD-L1) treatment. This CDR3 reads CASSEKQGPTNEKLFF. CDR3 nucleotide sequence: TGTGCCAGCTCAGAAAAACAGGGGCCAACTAATGAAAAACTGTTTTTT.